The 4 T cell receptor beta chains presented below share a single source sample, sequenced in a study of cytotoxic CD8 clonotypes in ibrutinib-treated CLL. Clones were sequenced by immunoSEQ multiplex PCR, and TCRdb holds only the in-frame ones, with some missing. This sample yields roughly 130,000 clones, of which around 90% are seen a single time; approximately 11% belongs to the top ten. This specimen consisted of PBMCs, obtained after 12 months of ibrutinib treatment. Receptor source: a human donor with chronic lymphocytic leukemia.

The chain employs TRBV19 and TRBJ2-4, with 11 bases lining up with TRBD2. Trimming removed 5 bases from V and 2 bases from J; junction bases left unmatched: 8. The CDR3 has 17 residues. Germline CDR1 and CDR2: LNHDA and SQIVND (reference sequence). The CDR3 region is CASSGGLADRTKNIQYF. CDR3 sequence (DNA): TGTGCCAGTAGTGGGGGACTAGCGGATAGAACCAAAAACATTCAGTACTTC. Based on the CDR3 plus reference TRBV19 and TRBJ2-4, the full variable domain is DGGITQSPKYLFRKEGQNVTLSCEQNLNHDAMYWYRQDPGQGLRLIYYSQIVNDFQKGDIAEGYSVSREKKESFPLTVTSAQKNPTAFYLCASSGGLADRTKNIQYFGAGTRLSVL.

This chain links TRBV10-1 with TRBJ1-1; no clear D. V lost 2 bases to trimming and J lost 3 bases, with 7 bases between them. Germline CDR1 reads WNHNN; CDR2 reads SYGVQD (reference sequence). This CDR3 region has 13 residues. DNA of the CDR3: TGCGCCAGCAGTGAGCAGGTCTACACTGAAGCTTTCTTT. Encoded protein: CASSEQVYTEAFF.

This clone has only one observation. This chain joins TRBV28 and TRBJ1-2; D is undetermined. There are 13 residues in the CDR3. Trimming removed 3 bases at V and 6 bases at J, with 11 bases between. The germline V gene has CDR1 MDHEN and CDR2 SYDVKM. The CDR3 DNA follows: TGTGCCAGCAGTTTCCGGCCATCGGATGGCTACACCTTC. It is translated as CASSFRPSDGYTF.

This chain links TRBV19 with TRBJ2-5; maybe TRBD1 (6 bases). The CDR3 has 13 amino acids. Germline V gene sequence: CDR1 LNHDA, CDR2 SQIVND (reference sequence). Trimming pared 4 bases from V and 5 bases from J, leaving 11 bases between. Here the CDR3 reads CASSNREIETQYF. CDR3 DNA: TGTGCCAGTAGTAACAGGGAGATCGAGACCCAGTACTTC.